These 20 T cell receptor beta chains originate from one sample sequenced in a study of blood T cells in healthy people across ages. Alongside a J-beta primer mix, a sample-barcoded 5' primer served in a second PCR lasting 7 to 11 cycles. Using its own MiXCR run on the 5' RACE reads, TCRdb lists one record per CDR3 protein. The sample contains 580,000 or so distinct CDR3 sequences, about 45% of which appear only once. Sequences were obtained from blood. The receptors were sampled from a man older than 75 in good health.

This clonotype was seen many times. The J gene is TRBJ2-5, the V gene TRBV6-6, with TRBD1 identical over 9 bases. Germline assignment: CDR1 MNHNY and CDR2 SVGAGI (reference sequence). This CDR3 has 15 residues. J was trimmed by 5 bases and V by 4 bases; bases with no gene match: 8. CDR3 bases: TGTGCCAGCAGTTCCGGGACAGGGAGGTTGGAGACCCAGTACTTC. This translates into CASSSGTGRLETQYF.

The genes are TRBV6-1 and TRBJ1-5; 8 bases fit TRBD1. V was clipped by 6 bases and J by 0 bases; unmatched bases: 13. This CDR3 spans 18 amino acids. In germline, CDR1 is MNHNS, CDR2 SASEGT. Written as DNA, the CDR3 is TGTGCCAGCAGCCAAGACAGGGGACGACAAAATAGCAATCAGCCCCAGCATTTT. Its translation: CASSQDRGRQNSNQPQHF.

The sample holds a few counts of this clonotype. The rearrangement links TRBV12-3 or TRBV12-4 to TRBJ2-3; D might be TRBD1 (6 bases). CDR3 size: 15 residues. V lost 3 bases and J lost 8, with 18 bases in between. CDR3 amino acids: CASSFGRGPPGTQYF. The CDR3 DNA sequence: TGTGCCAGCAGTTTCGGCAGGGGACCCCCCGGTACGCAGTATTTT.

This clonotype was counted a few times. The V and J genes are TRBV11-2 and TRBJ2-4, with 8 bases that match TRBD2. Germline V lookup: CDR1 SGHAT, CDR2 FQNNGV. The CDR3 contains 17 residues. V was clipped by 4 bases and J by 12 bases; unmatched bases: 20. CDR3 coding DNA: TGTGCCAGCAGCTCCCCGGGACTAGTATTGGGGAGTTGGGGTCAGTACTTC. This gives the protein CASSSPGLVLGSWGQYF.

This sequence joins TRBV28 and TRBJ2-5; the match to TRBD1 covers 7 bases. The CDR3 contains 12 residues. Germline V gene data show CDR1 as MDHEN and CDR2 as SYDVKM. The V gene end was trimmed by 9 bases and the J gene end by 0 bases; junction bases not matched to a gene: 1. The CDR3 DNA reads TGTGCCAGTGACAGGGACCAAGAGACCCAGTACTTC. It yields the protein CASDRDQETQYF.

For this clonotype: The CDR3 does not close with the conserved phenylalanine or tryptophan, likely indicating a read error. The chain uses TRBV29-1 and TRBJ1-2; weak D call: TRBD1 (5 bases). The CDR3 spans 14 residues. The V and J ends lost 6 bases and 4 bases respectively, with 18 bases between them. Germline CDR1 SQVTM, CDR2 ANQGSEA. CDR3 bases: TGCAGCGTCTCGCCCAACCAGGGCAGCTATGGCTACACCTTA. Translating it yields CSVSPNQGSYGYTL.

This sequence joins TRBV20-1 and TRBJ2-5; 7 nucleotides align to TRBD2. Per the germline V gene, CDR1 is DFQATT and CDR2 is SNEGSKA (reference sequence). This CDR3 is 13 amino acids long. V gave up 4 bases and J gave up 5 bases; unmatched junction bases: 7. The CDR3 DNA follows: TGCAGTGCTACCCCGGGGGGTGGTGAGACCCAGTACTTC. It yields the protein CSATPGGGETQYF.

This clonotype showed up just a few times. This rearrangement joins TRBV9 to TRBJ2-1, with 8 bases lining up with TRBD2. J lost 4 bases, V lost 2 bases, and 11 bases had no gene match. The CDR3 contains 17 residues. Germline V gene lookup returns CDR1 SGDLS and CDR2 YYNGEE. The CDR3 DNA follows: TGTGCCAGCAGCGTGGCGGGGGGCGCACGTTTATACAATGAGCAGTTCTTC. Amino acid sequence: CASSVAGGARLYNEQFF.

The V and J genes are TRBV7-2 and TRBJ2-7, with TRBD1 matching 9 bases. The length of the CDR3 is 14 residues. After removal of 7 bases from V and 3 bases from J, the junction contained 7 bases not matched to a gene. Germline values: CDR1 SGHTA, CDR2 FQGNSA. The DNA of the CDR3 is TGTGCCAGCAACCGGGACAGGGATAACTACGAGCAGTACTTC. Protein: CASNRDRDNYEQYF.

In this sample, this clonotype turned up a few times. For the CDR3, the DNA is TGCAGCGTTGATCAAGGACAGGGAGGCTACGAGCAGTACTTC. Encoded protein: CSVDQGQGGYEQYF. This rearrangement joins TRBV29-1 to TRBJ2-7; 8 bases fit TRBD1. The CDR3 has 14 residues. Germline V gives CDR1 SQVTM, CDR2 ANQGSEA. The V and J ends lost 3 bases and 3 bases, in that order; junction bases with no gene match: 7.

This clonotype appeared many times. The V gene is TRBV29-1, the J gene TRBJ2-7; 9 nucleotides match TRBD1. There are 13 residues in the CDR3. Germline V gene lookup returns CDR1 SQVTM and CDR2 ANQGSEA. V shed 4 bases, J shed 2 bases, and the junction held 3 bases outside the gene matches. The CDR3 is CSVGGQGPYEQYF. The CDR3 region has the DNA TGCAGCGTTGGGGGACAGGGCCCCTACGAGCAGTACTTC.

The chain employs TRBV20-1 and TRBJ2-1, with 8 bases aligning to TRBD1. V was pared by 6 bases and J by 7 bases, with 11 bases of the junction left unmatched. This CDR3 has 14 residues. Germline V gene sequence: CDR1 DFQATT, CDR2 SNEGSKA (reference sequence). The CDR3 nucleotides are TGCAGTGCGGGGCGGACAGGGTTGGTAAATGAGCAGTTCTTC. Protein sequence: CSAGRTGLVNEQFF.

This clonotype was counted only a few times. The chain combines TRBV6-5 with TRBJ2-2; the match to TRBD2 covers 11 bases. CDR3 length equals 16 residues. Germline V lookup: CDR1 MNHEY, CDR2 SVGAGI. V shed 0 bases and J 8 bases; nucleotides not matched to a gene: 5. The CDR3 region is CASSYSRLAGFGELFF. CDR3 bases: TGTGCCAGCAGTTACTCCCGACTAGCGGGATTTGGGGAGCTGTTTTTT.

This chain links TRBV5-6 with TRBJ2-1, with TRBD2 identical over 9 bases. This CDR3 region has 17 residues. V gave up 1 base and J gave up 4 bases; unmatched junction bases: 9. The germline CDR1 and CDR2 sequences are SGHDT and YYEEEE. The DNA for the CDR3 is TGTGCCAGCAGCTTGAGGGGTAGCGGGGGTCATTACAATGAGCAGTTCTTC. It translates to CASSLRGSGGHYNEQFF.

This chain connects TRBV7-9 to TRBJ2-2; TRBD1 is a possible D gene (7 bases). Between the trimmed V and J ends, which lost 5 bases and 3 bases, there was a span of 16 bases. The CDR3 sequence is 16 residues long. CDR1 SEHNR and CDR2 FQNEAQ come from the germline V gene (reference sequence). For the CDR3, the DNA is TGTGCCAGCAGCCCTGACCGCAGGGGGGACACCGGGGAGCTGTTTTTT. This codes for CASSPDRRGDTGELFF.

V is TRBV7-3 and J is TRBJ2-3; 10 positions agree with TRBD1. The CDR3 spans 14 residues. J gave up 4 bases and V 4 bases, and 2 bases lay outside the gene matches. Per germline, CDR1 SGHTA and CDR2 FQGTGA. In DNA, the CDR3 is TGTGCCAGCAGCTGGACAGGGGGGTCAGATACGCAGTATTTT. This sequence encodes CASSWTGGSDTQYF.

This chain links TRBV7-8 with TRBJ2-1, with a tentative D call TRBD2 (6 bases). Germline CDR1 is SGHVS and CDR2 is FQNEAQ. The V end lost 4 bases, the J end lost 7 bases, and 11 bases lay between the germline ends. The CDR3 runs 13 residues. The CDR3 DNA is TGTGCCAGCAGCTCCAGTAGCGGAAATGAGCAGTTCTTC. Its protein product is CASSSSSGNEQFF.

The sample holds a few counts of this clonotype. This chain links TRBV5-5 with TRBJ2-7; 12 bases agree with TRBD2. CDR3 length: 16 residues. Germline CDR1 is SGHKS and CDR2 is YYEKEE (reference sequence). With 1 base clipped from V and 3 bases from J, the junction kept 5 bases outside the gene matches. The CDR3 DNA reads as TGTGCCAGCAGCTTGTCTAGCGGGAGGGAGTTCTACGAGCAGTACTTC. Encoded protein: CASSLSSGREFYEQYF.

The DNA of the CDR3 is TGTGCCAGCAAGCAGACAGGGGGCCAGAACACTGAAGCTTTCTTT. It translates to CASKQTGGQNTEAFF. This chain links TRBV28 with TRBJ1-1, with 10 bases aligning to TRBD1. The CDR3 has 15 residues. Trimming at V came to 7 bases and at J to 1 base, leaving 6 bases not matched to a gene. Germline values: CDR1 MDHEN, CDR2 SYDVKM.

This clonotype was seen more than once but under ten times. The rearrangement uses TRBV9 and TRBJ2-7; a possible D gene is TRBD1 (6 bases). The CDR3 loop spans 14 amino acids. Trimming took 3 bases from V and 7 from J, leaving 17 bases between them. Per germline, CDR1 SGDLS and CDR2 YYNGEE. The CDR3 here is CASSGEPTGREQYF. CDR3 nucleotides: TGTGCCAGCAGCGGGGAGCCTACAGGGCGGGAGCAGTACTTC. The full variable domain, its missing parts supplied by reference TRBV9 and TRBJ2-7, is DSGVTQTPKHLITATGQRVTLRCSPRSGDLSVYWYQQSLDQGLQFLIQYYNGEERAKGNILERFSAQQFPDLHSELNLSSLELGDSALYFCASSGEPTGREQYFGPGTRLTVT.